The TCR beta chain described here comes from a study of blood T cell repertoires in COVID-19. Study background: COVID-19 samples from acute and convalescent phases originated in the United States, Italy and Spain. From T cells, B-cell-depleted T cells, or PBMCs came the material, which was cDNA or gDNA.

Using immunoSEQ multiplex PCR, the repertoire was profiled, and TCRdb retains in-frame clones only, with some absent. The sample has about 120,000 clones, around four fifths seen once; the top ten hold 16%. The CDR3 runs 15 residues. Germline CDR1 and CDR2: MNHEY and SVGAGI. Germline trimming cut 6 bases from V and 7 bases from J; bases unmatched to any gene: 9. In this sample, this clone turned up a few times. This clonotype was sampled from a man in his fifties or sixties with active or convalescent COVID-19. Sequencing was done on a sample of peripheral blood. The V call is TRBV6-5, the J call TRBJ2-2, with 9 nucleotides matching TRBD2. CDR3 DNA: TGTGCCAGCAGCAGTAGCGGGGGCGTTGGCGGGGAGCTGTTTTTT. Its protein product is CASSSSGGVGGELFF.